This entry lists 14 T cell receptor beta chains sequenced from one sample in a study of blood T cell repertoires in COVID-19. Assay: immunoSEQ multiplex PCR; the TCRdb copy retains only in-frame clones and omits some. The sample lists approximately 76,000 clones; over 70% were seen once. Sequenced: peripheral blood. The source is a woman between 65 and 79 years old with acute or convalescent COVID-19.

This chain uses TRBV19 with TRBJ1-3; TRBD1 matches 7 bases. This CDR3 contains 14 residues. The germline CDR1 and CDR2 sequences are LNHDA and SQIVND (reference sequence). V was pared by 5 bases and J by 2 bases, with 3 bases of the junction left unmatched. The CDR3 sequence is CASSFQGAGNTIYF. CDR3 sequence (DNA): TGTGCCAGTAGTTTCCAGGGGGCTGGAAACACCATATATTTT.

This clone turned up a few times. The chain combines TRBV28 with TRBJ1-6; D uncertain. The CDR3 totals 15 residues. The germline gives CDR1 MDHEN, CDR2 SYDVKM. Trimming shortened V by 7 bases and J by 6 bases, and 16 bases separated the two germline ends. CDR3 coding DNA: TGTGCCAGCATCCCTAGCGGGGAGCGTAATTCACCCCTCCACTTT. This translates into CASIPSGERNSPLHF.

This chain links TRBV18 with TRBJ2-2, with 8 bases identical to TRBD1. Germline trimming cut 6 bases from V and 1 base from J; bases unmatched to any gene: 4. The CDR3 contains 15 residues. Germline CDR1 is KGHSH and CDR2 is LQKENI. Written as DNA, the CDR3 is TGTGCCAGCTCCCGACAGGGGATGAACACCGGGGAGCTGTTTTTT. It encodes CASSRQGMNTGELFF. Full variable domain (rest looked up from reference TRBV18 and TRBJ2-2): NAGVMQNPRHLVRRRGQEARLRCSPMKGHSHVYWYRQLPEEGLKFMVYLQKENIIDESGMPKERFSAEFPKEGPSILRIQQVVRGDSAAYFCASSRQGMNTGELFFGEGSRLTVL.

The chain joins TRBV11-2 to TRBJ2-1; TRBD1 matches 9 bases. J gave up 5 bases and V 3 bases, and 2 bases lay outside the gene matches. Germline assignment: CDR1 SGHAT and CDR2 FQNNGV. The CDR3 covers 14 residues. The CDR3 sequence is CASSFGTGHNEQFF. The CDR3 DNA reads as TGTGCCAGCAGCTTCGGGACAGGGCACAATGAGCAGTTCTTC.

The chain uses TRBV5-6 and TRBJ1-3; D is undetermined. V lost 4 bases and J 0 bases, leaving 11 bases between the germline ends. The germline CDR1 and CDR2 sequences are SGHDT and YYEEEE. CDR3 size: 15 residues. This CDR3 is CASSRRPSSGNTIYF. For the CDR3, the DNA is TGTGCCAGCAGCCGCCGACCTAGCTCTGGAAACACCATATATTTT.

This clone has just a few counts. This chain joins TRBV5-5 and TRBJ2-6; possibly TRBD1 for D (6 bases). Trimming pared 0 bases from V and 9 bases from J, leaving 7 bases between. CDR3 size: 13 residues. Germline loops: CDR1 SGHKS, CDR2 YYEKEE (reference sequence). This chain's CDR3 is CASSLARGNVLTF. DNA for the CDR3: TGTGCCAGCAGCTTGGCCAGGGGCAACGTCCTGACTTTC.

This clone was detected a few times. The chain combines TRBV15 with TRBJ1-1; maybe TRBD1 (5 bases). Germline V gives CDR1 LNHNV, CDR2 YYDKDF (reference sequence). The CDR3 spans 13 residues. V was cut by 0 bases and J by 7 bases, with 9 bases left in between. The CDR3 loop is CATSRDQGSEAFF. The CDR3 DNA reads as TGTGCCACCAGCAGAGATCAGGGTAGTGAAGCTTTCTTT.

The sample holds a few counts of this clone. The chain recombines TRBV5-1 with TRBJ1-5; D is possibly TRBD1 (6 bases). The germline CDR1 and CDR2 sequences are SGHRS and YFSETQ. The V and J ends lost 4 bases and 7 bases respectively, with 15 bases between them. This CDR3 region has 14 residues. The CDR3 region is CASSPEIGQQPQHF. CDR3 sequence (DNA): TGCGCCAGCAGCCCGGAAATTGGACAGCAGCCCCAGCATTTT.

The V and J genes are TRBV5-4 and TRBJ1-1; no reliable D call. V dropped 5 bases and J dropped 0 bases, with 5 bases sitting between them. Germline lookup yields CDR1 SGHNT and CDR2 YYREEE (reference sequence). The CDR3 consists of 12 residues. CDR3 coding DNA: TGTGCCAGCAGTACGGTGAACACTGAAGCTTTCTTT. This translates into CASSTVNTEAFF. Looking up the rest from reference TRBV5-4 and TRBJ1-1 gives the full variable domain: ETGVTQSPTHLIKTRGQQVTLRCSSQSGHNTVSWYQQALGQGPQFIFQYYREEENGRGNFPPRFSGLQFPNYSSELNVNALELDDSALYLCASSTVNTEAFFGQGTRLTVV.

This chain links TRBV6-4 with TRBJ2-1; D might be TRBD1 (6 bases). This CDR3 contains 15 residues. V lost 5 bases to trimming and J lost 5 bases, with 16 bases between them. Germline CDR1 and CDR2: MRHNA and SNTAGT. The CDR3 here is CASSPNWDTHNEQFF. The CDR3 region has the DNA TGTGCCAGCAGTCCGAACTGGGACACACACAATGAGCAGTTCTTC.

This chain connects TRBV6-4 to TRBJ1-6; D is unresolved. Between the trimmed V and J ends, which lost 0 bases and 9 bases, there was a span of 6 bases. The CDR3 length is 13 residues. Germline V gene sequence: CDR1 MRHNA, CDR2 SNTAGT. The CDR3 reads CASSDSASSPLHF. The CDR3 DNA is TGTGCCAGCAGTGACTCCGCTAGTTCACCCCTCCACTTT.

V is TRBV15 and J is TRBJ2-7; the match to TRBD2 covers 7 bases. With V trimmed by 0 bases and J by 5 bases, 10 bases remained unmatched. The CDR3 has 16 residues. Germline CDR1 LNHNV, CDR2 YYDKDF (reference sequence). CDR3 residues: CATSRDYFRGGDEQYF. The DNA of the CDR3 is TGTGCCACCAGCAGAGACTATTTTCGGGGAGGGGACGAGCAGTACTTC. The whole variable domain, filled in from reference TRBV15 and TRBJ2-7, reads DAMVIQNPRYQVTQFGKPVTLSCSQTLNHNVMYWYQQKSSQAPKLLFHYYDKDFNNEADTPDNFQSRRPNTSFCFLDIRSPGLGDTAMYLCATSRDYFRGGDEQYFGPGTRLTVT.

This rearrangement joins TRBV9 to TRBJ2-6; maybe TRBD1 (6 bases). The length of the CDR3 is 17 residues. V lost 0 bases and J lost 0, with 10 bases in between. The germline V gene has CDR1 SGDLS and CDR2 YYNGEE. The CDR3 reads CASSVALGGSGANVLTF. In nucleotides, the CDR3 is TGTGCCAGCAGCGTAGCCCTAGGGGGCTCTGGGGCCAACGTCCTGACTTTC.

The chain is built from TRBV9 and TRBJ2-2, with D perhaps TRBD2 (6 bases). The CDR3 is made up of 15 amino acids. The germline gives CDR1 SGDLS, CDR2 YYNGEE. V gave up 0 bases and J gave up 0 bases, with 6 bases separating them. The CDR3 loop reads CASSVGRANTGELFF. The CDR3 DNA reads TGTGCCAGCAGCGTAGGGAGGGCGAACACCGGGGAGCTGTTTTTT.